A selection of T cell receptor beta chains follows, all from one sample in a study of shared clonotypes between healthy human individuals. Assay: immunoSEQ multiplex PCR; the TCRdb copy retains only in-frame clones and omits some. The sample contains around 350,000 clones, less than 75% of which appear only once. The sequenced sample was memory CD4+ T cells sorted from blood. These receptors originate from a man between 25 and 39 years old in good health. CDR3s include the opening cysteine and the closing phenylalanine or tryptophan. The order of the fields is V gene, D gene, J gene, clone size, CDR3 protein, CDR3 DNA. D genes are given only for firm matches. Not all rows give a size; the values are once, few, many and, for expanded clones, a class.

v_gene: TRBV30; d_gene: TRBD1; j_gene: TRBJ2-1; abundance: many; CDR3aa: CAWGTGADNEQFF; CDR3nt: TGTGCCTGGGGCACAGGGGCCGACAATGAGCAGTTCTTC
v_gene: TRBV19; d_gene: NA; j_gene: TRBJ2-3; abundance: NA; CDR3aa: CASSIVGGSTDTQYF; CDR3nt: TGTGCCAGTAGTATAGTCGGCGGGAGCACAGATACGCAGTATTTT
v_gene: TRBV19; d_gene: NA; j_gene: TRBJ2-3; abundance: NA; CDR3aa: CASSIADLNTQYF; CDR3nt: TGTGCCAGTAGTATCGCGGACTTGAATACGCAGTATTTT
v_gene: TRBV13; d_gene: NA; j_gene: TRBJ2-7; abundance: NA; CDR3aa: CASSRQFGYEQYF; CDR3nt: TGTGCCAGCAGCCGGCAATTTGGGTACGAGCAGTACTTC
v_gene: TRBV5-5; d_gene: TRBD1; j_gene: TRBJ2-1; abundance: NA; CDR3aa: CASSRTGNPYNEQFF; CDR3nt: TGTGCCAGCAGCAGGACAGGGAATCCCTACAATGAGCAGTTCTTC
v_gene: TRBV5-1; d_gene: NA; j_gene: TRBJ2-5; abundance: once; CDR3aa: CASSLATYQETQYF; CDR3nt: TGCGCCAGCAGCTTGGCAACGTACCAAGAGACCCAGTACTTC
v_gene: TRBV19; d_gene: NA; j_gene: TRBJ2-7; abundance: NA; CDR3aa: CATKQGKGYEQYF; CDR3nt: TGTGCCACCAAGCAGGGGAAGGGGTACGAGCAGTACTTC
v_gene: TRBV18; d_gene: NA; j_gene: TRBJ2-2; abundance: many; CDR3aa: CASSPNTATGELFF; CDR3nt: TGTGCCAGCTCACCTAATACAGCCACCGGGGAGCTGTTTTTT
v_gene: TRBV6-4; d_gene: TRBD2; j_gene: TRBJ2-1; abundance: NA; CDR3aa: CASSDSSGGRSYNEQFF; CDR3nt: TGTGCCAGCAGTGACTCTTCGGGAGGCCGATCCTACAATGAGCAGTTCTTC
v_gene: TRBV5-1; d_gene: NA; j_gene: TRBJ2-5; abundance: NA; CDR3aa: CASSLVGTQYF; CDR3nt: TGCGCCAGCAGCTTGGTTGGGACCCAGTACTTC
v_gene: TRBV10-1; d_gene: TRBD2; j_gene: TRBJ2-1; abundance: NA; CDR3aa: CASSDPGLAGLNEQFF; CDR3nt: TGCGCCAGCAGTGACCCGGGACTAGCGGGACTCAATGAGCAGTTCTTC
v_gene: TRBV14; d_gene: NA; j_gene: TRBJ2-3; abundance: few; CDR3aa: CASSHLPDTQYF; CDR3nt: TGTGCCAGCAGCCACCTCCCAGATACGCAGTATTTT
v_gene: TRBV30; d_gene: NA; j_gene: TRBJ2-1; abundance: NA; CDR3aa: CAWVLREQFF; CDR3nt: TGTGCCTGGGTGCTGCGGGAGCAGTTCTTC
v_gene: TRBV6-1; d_gene: TRBD1; j_gene: TRBJ2-7; abundance: NA; CDR3aa: CASSAKPGQGLYEQYF; CDR3nt: TGTGCCAGCAGTGCCAAGCCGGGACAGGGCCTCTACGAGCAGTACTTC
v_gene: TRBV18; d_gene: NA; j_gene: TRBJ2-1; abundance: NA; CDR3aa: CASSLAPGGYNEQFF; CDR3nt: TGTGCCAGCTCACTAGCCCCGGGCGGCTACAATGAGCAGTTCTTC
v_gene: TRBV6-5; d_gene: NA; j_gene: TRBJ2-5; abundance: NA; CDR3aa: CASSYTQNIQETQYF; CDR3nt: TGTGCCAGCAGTTACACCCAGAATATCCAAGAGACCCAGTACTTC
v_gene: TRBV2; d_gene: NA; j_gene: TRBJ2-1; abundance: few; CDR3aa: CASSEYNEQFF; CDR3nt: TGTGCCAGCAGTGAATACAATGAGCAGTTCTTC
v_gene: TRBV19; d_gene: TRBD1; j_gene: TRBJ2-1; abundance: few; CDR3aa: CASRQGAASYNEQFF; CDR3nt: TGTGCCAGTAGACAGGGGGCTGCGTCCTACAATGAGCAGTTCTTC
v_gene: TRBV7-2; d_gene: TRBD2; j_gene: TRBJ2-3; abundance: NA; CDR3aa: CASKAAGGSTDTQYF; CDR3nt: TGTGCCAGCAAAGCAGCGGGGGGTAGCACAGATACGCAGTATTTT
v_gene: TRBV6-5; d_gene: NA; j_gene: TRBJ2-3; abundance: NA; CDR3aa: CATKRGAALDTQYF; CDR3nt: TGTGCCACCAAAAGGGGTGCGGCCCTTGATACGCAGTATTTT
v_gene: TRBV28; d_gene: TRBD2; j_gene: TRBJ2-5; abundance: once; CDR3aa: CASSHGTSGSYQETQYF; CDR3nt: TGTGCCAGCAGCCATGGGACTAGCGGGAGCTACCAAGAGACCCAGTACTTC
v_gene: TRBV29-1; d_gene: TRBD1; j_gene: TRBJ2-1; abundance: NA; CDR3aa: CSVPKQGRNEQFF; CDR3nt: TGCAGCGTTCCAAAACAGGGGCGGAATGAGCAGTTCTTC
v_gene: TRBV5-4; d_gene: TRBD1; j_gene: TRBJ1-2; abundance: NA; CDR3aa: CASSLTDQGASGYTF; CDR3nt: TGTGCCAGCAGCTTGACGGACCAGGGGGCGAGTGGCTACACCTTC
v_gene: TRBV7-3; d_gene: NA; j_gene: TRBJ2-2; abundance: NA; CDR3aa: CASSFREGELFF; CDR3nt: TGTGCCAGCAGCTTTCGGGAAGGGGAGCTGTTTTTT
v_gene: TRBV7-9; d_gene: TRBD1; j_gene: TRBJ1-5; abundance: once; CDR3aa: CASRRQGPNQPQHF; CDR3nt: TGTGCCAGCAGGCGACAGGGGCCCAATCAGCCCCAGCATTTT
v_gene: TRBV6-6; d_gene: TRBD2; j_gene: TRBJ2-1; abundance: NA; CDR3aa: CASSSGRAVAYNEQFF; CDR3nt: TGTGCCAGCAGTTCCGGGAGGGCCGTGGCCTACAATGAGCAGTTCTTC
v_gene: TRBV28; d_gene: NA; j_gene: TRBJ1-2; abundance: NA; CDR3aa: CASSLGGVRNYGYTF; CDR3nt: TGTGCCAGCAGCCTCGGTGGGGTGCGCAACTATGGCTACACCTTC
v_gene: TRBV7-9; d_gene: TRBD2; j_gene: TRBJ2-7; abundance: NA; CDR3aa: CASSLLAGGPGEQYF; CDR3nt: TGTGCCAGCAGCCTACTAGCGGGAGGGCCGGGCGAGCAGTACTTC
v_gene: TRBV5-1; d_gene: NA; j_gene: TRBJ1-4; abundance: NA; CDR3aa: CASSLTGSTNEKLFF; CDR3nt: TGCGCCAGCAGCTTGACAGGGTCTACTAATGAAAAACTGTTTTTT
v_gene: TRBV7-8; d_gene: TRBD2; j_gene: TRBJ2-3; abundance: NA; CDR3aa: CASSLEGLAGTDTQYF; CDR3nt: TGTGCCAGCAGCTTAGAGGGACTAGCGGGGACAGATACGCAGTATTTT
v_gene: TRBV14; d_gene: NA; j_gene: TRBJ1-2; abundance: NA; CDR3aa: CASSLQGRGYTF; CDR3nt: TGTGCCAGCAGCCTACAGGGAAGGGGCTACACCTTC
v_gene: TRBV5-1; d_gene: TRBD2; j_gene: TRBJ2-1; abundance: many; CDR3aa: CASSLSGSSSYNEQFF; CDR3nt: TGCGCCAGCAGCCTTAGCGGGTCGAGCTCCTACAATGAGCAGTTCTTC
v_gene: TRBV2; d_gene: TRBD1; j_gene: TRBJ2-3; abundance: few; CDR3aa: CASSEALTATGVDTQYF; CDR3nt: TGTGCCAGCAGTGAAGCCCTCACCGCGACAGGGGTAGATACGCAGTATTTT
v_gene: TRBV6-5; d_gene: TRBD1; j_gene: TRBJ1-2; abundance: NA; CDR3aa: CASSGMTGVDYGYTF; CDR3nt: TGTGCCAGCAGTGGAATGACAGGGGTGGACTATGGCTACACCTTC
v_gene: TRBV7-7; d_gene: NA; j_gene: TRBJ2-7; abundance: NA; CDR3aa: CASSPPGRYEQYF; CDR3nt: TGTGCTAGCAGCCCACCGGGGCGGTACGAGCAGTACTTC
v_gene: TRBV6-5; d_gene: TRBD1; j_gene: TRBJ2-2; abundance: NA; CDR3aa: CASSRTGPGELFF; CDR3nt: TGTGCCAGCAGTCGGACAGGGCCCGGGGAGCTGTTTTTT
v_gene: TRBV28; d_gene: NA; j_gene: TRBJ1-3; abundance: NA; CDR3aa: CASSLLGSSGNTIYF; CDR3nt: TGTGCCAGCAGTTTATTGGGGTCGTCAGGAAACACCATATATTTT
v_gene: TRBV10-3; d_gene: NA; j_gene: TRBJ1-1; abundance: NA; CDR3aa: CAISDEGVNTEAFF; CDR3nt: TGTGCCATCAGTGATGAGGGGGTGAACACTGAAGCTTTCTTT
v_gene: TRBV20-1; d_gene: NA; j_gene: TRBJ1-1; abundance: NA; CDR3aa: CSARATWYTFF; CDR3nt: TGCAGTGCTAGAGCGACCTGGTACACTTTCTTT
v_gene: TRBV7-2; d_gene: NA; j_gene: TRBJ2-4; abundance: NA; CDR3aa: CASSPVMSGAKNIQYF; CDR3nt: TGTGCCAGCAGCCCGGTGATGTCTGGGGCCAAAAACATTCAGTACTTC
v_gene: TRBV5-1; d_gene: NA; j_gene: TRBJ2-7; abundance: many; CDR3aa: CASSLGASYEQYF; CDR3nt: TGCGCCAGCAGCTTGGGCGCCTCCTACGAGCAGTACTTC
v_gene: TRBV2; d_gene: NA; j_gene: TRBJ2-1; abundance: NA; CDR3aa: CASTSFQGSYNEQFF; CDR3nt: TGTGCCAGCACCTCGTTTCAGGGAAGTTACAATGAGCAGTTCTTC
v_gene: TRBV5-1; d_gene: NA; j_gene: TRBJ2-1; abundance: NA; CDR3aa: CASSLARRARPLQYNEQFF; CDR3nt: TGCGCCAGCAGCTTGGCGCGCAGGGCTCGTCCACTCCAGTACAATGAGCAGTTCTTC
v_gene: TRBV25-1; d_gene: TRBD2; j_gene: TRBJ2-3; abundance: NA; CDR3aa: CASSEPQREDSDTQYF; CDR3nt: TGTGCCAGCAGTGAACCCCAGCGGGAGGACTCAGATACGCAGTATTTT
v_gene: TRBV10-3; d_gene: TRBD2; j_gene: TRBJ2-5; abundance: NA; CDR3aa: CAISDDVTSGRVWEETQYF; CDR3nt: TGTGCCATCAGTGATGACGTGACTAGCGGACGCGTCTGGGAAGAGACCCAGTACTTC
v_gene: TRBV7-2; d_gene: NA; j_gene: TRBJ2-4; abundance: many; CDR3aa: CASSLGPPNIQYF; CDR3nt: TGTGCCAGCAGCTTAGGCCCGCCAAACATTCAGTACTTC
v_gene: TRBV7-9; d_gene: TRBD2; j_gene: TRBJ2-7; abundance: few; CDR3aa: CASSLVALQRDGDEQYF; CDR3nt: TGTGCCAGCAGCTTGGTAGCCCTCCAGCGGGATGGGGACGAGCAGTACTTC
v_gene: TRBV2; d_gene: NA; j_gene: TRBJ1-5; abundance: once; CDR3aa: CASTPRGYSNQPQHF; CDR3nt: TGTGCCAGCACCCCCAGGGGTTATAGCAATCAGCCCCAGCATTTT
v_gene: TRBV5-5; d_gene: TRBD2; j_gene: TRBJ2-5; abundance: once; CDR3aa: CASSLLWTSGQETQYF; CDR3nt: TGTGCCAGCAGCTTGCTTTGGACTAGCGGGCAAGAGACCCAGTACTTC
v_gene: TRBV9; d_gene: TRBD1; j_gene: TRBJ2-2; abundance: NA; CDR3aa: CASSVRTGAYTGELFF; CDR3nt: TGTGCCAGCAGCGTGAGGACAGGGGCCTACACCGGGGAGCTGTTTTTT